This passage covers 15 T cell receptor beta chains from one sample sequenced in a study of T cells in Graves' hyperthyroidism and ophthalmopathy. RNA transcripts yielded amplified TCR beta CDR3 regions. Primed by the HTBI set, a first-round RT-PCR was run on the TCR CDR3. Each CDR3 protein is one row after TCRdb ran MiXCR on the multiplex PCR reads. This sample yields more than 300,000 distinct CDR3 sequences, of which roughly 20% are seen a single time; roughly two fifths belongs to the top ten. The sequencing input was blood. These receptors were collected from a man younger than 30 with Graves' ophthalmopathy.

This chain links TRBV20-1 with TRBJ2-3; the D is unclear. V was trimmed by 2 bases and J by 4 bases, leaving 7 bases between them. Germline loops: CDR1 DFQATT, CDR2 SNEGSKA (reference sequence). This CDR3 region has 12 residues. CDR3 loop: CSARQPADTQYF. The CDR3 nucleotides read TGCAGTGCTAGACAGCCCGCAGATACGCAGTATTTT.

Only a few counts were recorded for this clonotype. The CDR3 reads CATSPGTGYGWRGYTF. The CDR3 nucleotides are TGTGCCACCAGCCCCGGGACAGGGTATGGGTGGCGTGGCTACACCTTC. This chain uses TRBV24-1 with TRBJ1-2; 9 bases are a match to TRBD1. This CDR3 comprises 16 residues. V dropped 7 bases and J dropped 7; count of bases not matched to a gene: 15. Germline V gives CDR1 KGHDR, CDR2 SFDVKD.

This clonotype came up once. A much larger clone lies one base from this, so it may be a read error. The chain couples TRBV9 to TRBJ2-7; TRBD1 matches 11 bases. The J call may be wrong; the DNA end is better matched by TRBJ2-1. In germline, CDR1 is SGDLS, CDR2 YYNGEE. This CDR3 is 15 amino acids long. CDR3 sequence (DNA): TGTGCCAGCAGCGAGACGGACAGGGGGCAGTACGAGCAGTTCTTC. This gives the protein CASSETDRGQYEQFF.

This clonotype was detected many times. The chain carries TRBV12-3 or TRBV12-4 and TRBJ2-3; D possibly matches TRBD1 or TRBD2 (5 bases each). The CDR3 runs 16 residues. The V end lost 3 bases, the J end lost 1 base, and 14 bases lay between the germline ends. The CDR3 coding sequence is TGTGCCAGCAGTTTCCCTACAAGGGGACGCACAGATACGCAGTATTTT. This codes for CASSFPTRGRTDTQYF.

This clonotype occurred many times. The rearrangement joins TRBV27 to TRBJ2-5; 7 bases are shared with TRBD1. The CDR3 is 15 residues long. Germline assignment: CDR1 MNHEY and CDR2 SMNVEV (reference sequence). V lost 4 bases and J lost 3; bases outside the gene matches: 8. The CDR3 spells CASSSWGTVEETQYF. The DNA of the CDR3 is TGTGCCAGCAGTTCCTGGGGGACAGTTGAAGAGACCCAGTACTTC.

This clonotype has ten or more counts. The chain has TRBV11-2 and TRBJ1-2; 7 nucleotides align to TRBD1. The germline gives CDR1 SGHAT, CDR2 FQNNGV. The CDR3 sequence is 16 residues long. The V segment lost 6 bases and the J segment 1 base; nucleotides outside the gene matches: 11. CDR3 coding DNA: TGTGCCAGCAGTTATAGTGTTGGGACAGTTAACTATGGCTACACCTTC. It codes for CASSYSVGTVNYGYTF. Drawing the rest from reference TRBV11-2 and TRBJ1-2, the complete variable domain is EAGVAQSPRYKIIEKRQSVAFWCNPISGHATLYWYQQILGQGPKLLIQFQNNGVVDDSQLPKDRFSAERLKGVDSTLKIQPAKLEDSAVYLCASSYSVGTVNYGYTFGSGTRLTVV.

This clonotype was picked up many times. The CDR3 coding sequence is TGTGCCAGCAGCCCCTCCCGTGTGGACAGCCTTTTGGGTGAGCAGTACTTC. This gives the protein CASSPSRVDSLLGEQYF. The chain carries TRBV3-1 and TRBJ2-7, with D possibly matching TRBD1 (6 bases). CDR1 is LGHDT, CDR2 YNNKEL, per germline (reference sequence). Trimming stripped 4 bases from V and 7 bases from J, with 26 bases between. This CDR3 is built from 17 residues.

This clonotype was detected once. One end of the junction fails to match germline, which may point to a read error. This chain links TRBV3-1 with TRBJ2-3, with a tentative D call TRBD1 (5 bases). The CDR3 is made up of 14 amino acids. CDR1 LGHDT and CDR2 YNNKEL come from the germline V gene (reference sequence). Here the CDR3 reads CASIQGVKPDTQYF. The CDR3 bases are TGTGCCAGCATCCAAGGGGTTAAGCCAGATACGCAGTATTTT.

The rearrangement uses TRBV5-1 and TRBJ2-1; tentative D call: TRBD2 (7 bases). V lost 6 bases to trimming and J lost 10 bases, with 23 bases between them. This CDR3 has 15 residues. Germline V gives CDR1 SGHRS, CDR2 YFSETQ. The CDR3 sequence is CASTPGGGAPGEQFF. CDR3 in DNA: TGCGCCAGCACCCCCGGAGGGGGGGCCCCCGGGGAGCAGTTCTTC.

The chain carries TRBV6-1 and TRBJ1-1; unclear D gene. Germline loops: CDR1 MNHNS, CDR2 SASEGT. The CDR3 sequence is 13 residues long. V was clipped by 3 bases and J by 12 bases, with 17 bases between them. In DNA, the CDR3 is TGTGCCAGCAGTGATCGGCGTTTGGGGTCAACTTTCTTT. As protein: CASSDRRLGSTFF.

Comment on this clonotype: A single base separates this from a much larger clone, so it may be a read error. The rearrangement links TRBV2 to TRBJ2-7, with D hard to call. CDR1 and CDR2 from the germline V gene are SNHLY and FYNNEI. The length of the CDR3 is 12 residues. Trimming took off 5 bases at V and 6 bases at J, with 11 bases between the two ends. CDR3 in DNA: TGTGCCAGCAGTCCATCCCGAGGCGAGCAGTACTTC. Protein product: CASSPSRGEQYF.

This clonotype was counted many times. The gene calls are TRBV19 and TRBJ2-1; 7 positions agree with TRBD2. The CDR3 contains 15 residues. With V trimmed by 3 bases and J by 7 bases, 9 bases remained unmatched. Germline CDR1 LNHDA, CDR2 SQIVND (reference sequence). Here the CDR3 DNA reads TGTGCCAGTAGTATTGCGGCTAGCGGACTAAATGAGCAGTTCTTC. Protein sequence: CASSIAASGLNEQFF.

This clonotype was seen repeatedly, ten times or more. The V call is TRBV2, the J call TRBJ1-2; tentatively, D is TRBD1 (5 bases). This CDR3 has 11 residues. V lost 10 bases to trimming and J lost 7 bases, with 13 bases between them. Germline values: CDR1 SNHLY, CDR2 FYNNEI. CDR3 coding DNA: TGTGCCACCCAGAGGGGTTTTGGCTACACCTTC. Translating it yields CATQRGFGYTF.

This clonotype was seen at least ten times. The chain has TRBV6-1 and TRBJ1-5; unclear D gene. The germline V gene has CDR1 MNHNS and CDR2 SASEGT. The CDR3 consists of 14 residues. V was pared by 3 bases and J by 3 bases, with 9 bases between. CDR3 coding DNA: TGTGCCAGCAGTGACTGGCAGTACAATCAGCCCCAGCATTTT. Its protein is CASSDWQYNQPQHF.

CDR3 DNA sequence: TGTGCCACCAGTGCAACCGGGACAGGGGGAGATGGCTACACCTTC. Translation gives CATSATGTGGDGYTF. The chain has TRBV24-1 and TRBJ1-2; 11 bases map to TRBD1. The V and J ends lost 5 bases and 6 bases, in that order; junction bases with no gene match: 7. The CDR3 is made up of 15 amino acids. CDR1 is KGHDR, CDR2 SFDVKD, per germline.